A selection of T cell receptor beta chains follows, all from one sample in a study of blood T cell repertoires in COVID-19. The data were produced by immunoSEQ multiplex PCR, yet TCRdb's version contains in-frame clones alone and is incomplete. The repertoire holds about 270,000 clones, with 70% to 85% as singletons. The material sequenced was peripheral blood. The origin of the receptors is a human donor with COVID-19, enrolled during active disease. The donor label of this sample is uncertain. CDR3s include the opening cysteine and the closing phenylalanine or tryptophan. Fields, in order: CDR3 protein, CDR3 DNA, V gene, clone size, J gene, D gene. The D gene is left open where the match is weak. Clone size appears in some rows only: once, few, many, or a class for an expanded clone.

CATRGQGASEAFF	TGTGCCACCCGGGGACAGGGGGCGTCAGAAGCTTTCTTT	TRBV24-1	few	TRBJ1-1	TRBD1
CATSEGTGVNQPQHF	TGTGCCACCAGTGAAGGGACAGGGGTCAATCAGCCCCAGCATTTT	TRBV24-1	NA	TRBJ1-5	TRBD1
CASSPGLAGGINEQFF	TGTGCCAGCTCACCCGGACTAGCGGGAGGTATTAATGAGCAGTTCTTC	TRBV18	NA	TRBJ2-1	TRBD2
CASGTGPEGETQYF	TGTGCTAGTGGTACCGGTCCCGAGGGAGAGACCCAGTACTTC	TRBV12-5	NA	TRBJ2-5	NA
CASSSWDRISYNEQFF	TGTGCCAGCAGTTCCTGGGACAGAATTTCGTACAATGAGCAGTTCTTC	TRBV27	NA	TRBJ2-1	TRBD1
CASRSRSTSSYEQYF	TGTGCCAGCAGGAGCAGGTCGACGAGCTCCTACGAGCAGTACTTC	TRBV2	NA	TRBJ2-7	NA
CASTFSGLAYNEQFF	TGTGCCAGCACCTTCTCGGGGCTAGCGTACAATGAGCAGTTCTTC	TRBV28	once	TRBJ2-1	NA
CASSLDRRSYNEQFF	TGCGCCAGCAGCTTGGACAGAAGGTCCTACAATGAGCAGTTCTTC	TRBV5-1	NA	TRBJ2-1	NA
CASKSGGARVTDTQYF	TGCGCCAGCAAAAGTGGGGGGGCCAGGGTGACAGATACGCAGTATTTT	TRBV5-1	NA	TRBJ2-3	NA
CASSQETGRGLNQPQHF	TGTGCCAGCAGCCAAGAAACGGGGCGGGGGCTGAATCAGCCCCAGCATTTT	TRBV3-1/TRBV3-2	NA	TRBJ1-5	NA
CAWRGLNIGGTEAFF	TGTGCCTGGAGGGGTCTGAATATCGGGGGCACTGAAGCTTTCTTT	TRBV30	few	TRBJ1-1	NA
CAISPSGQNTGELFF	TGTGCCATCAGTCCTAGCGGACAGAACACCGGGGAGCTGTTTTTT	TRBV10-3	few	TRBJ2-2	TRBD2
CASSDLAGGFTGELFF	TGTGCCAGCAGTGACCTAGCGGGAGGGTTCACCGGGGAGCTGTTTTTT	TRBV6-1	NA	TRBJ2-2	TRBD2
CASGLAGNTGELFF	TGTGCCAGCGGACTAGCGGGGAACACCGGGGAGCTGTTTTTT	TRBV28	NA	TRBJ2-2	TRBD2
CASSYQGLAGVYGEQYF	TGTGCCAGCAGTTACCAGGGACTAGCGGGAGTCTATGGCGAGCAGTACTTC	TRBV6-2/TRBV6-3	NA	TRBJ2-7	TRBD2
CASSKVRGEAFF	TGTGCCAGCAGCAAAGTCCGGGGGGAAGCTTTCTTT	TRBV21-1	NA	TRBJ1-1	NA
CASSAYGQPQHF	TGTGCCAGCAGTGCCTATGGTCAGCCCCAGCATTTT	TRBV25-1	NA	TRBJ1-5	NA
CASSPGQTFYEQYF	TGTGCCAGTAGTCCGGGACAGACATTTTACGAGCAGTACTTC	TRBV19	NA	TRBJ2-7	TRBD1
CASRETGIGELFF	TGTGCCAGCAGAGAGACAGGGATCGGGGAGCTGTTTTTT	TRBV28	NA	TRBJ2-2	TRBD1
CASSWLGSSNQPQHF	TGTGCCAGCAGTTGGCTAGGGAGCAGCAATCAGCCCCAGCATTTT	TRBV6-5	NA	TRBJ1-5	NA
CASSFGQGSDF	NA	TRBV5-5	few	TRBJ2-7	NA
CASPPSGHSYTGTSGLAYEQYF	TGTGCCAGCCCCCCTTCGGGACACAGTTATACCGGGACTAGCGGGCTGGCCTACGAGCAGTACTTC	TRBV28	NA	TRBJ2-7	TRBD2
CASSTNSGQYNEQFF	TGTGCCAGCAGCACCAACTCGGGACAGTACAATGAGCAGTTCTTC	TRBV7-3	NA	TRBJ2-1	TRBD1
CASSAFQETQYF	TGTGCCAGCAGCGCCTTTCAAGAGACCCAGTACTTC	TRBV9	NA	TRBJ2-5	NA
CSVSVRQGSYEQYF	TGCAGCGTCTCCGTGCGGCAGGGCTCCTACGAGCAGTACTTC	TRBV29-1	NA	TRBJ2-7	NA
CASSLPGTNEKLFF	TGCGCCAGCAGCTTGCCAGGGACTAATGAAAAACTGTTTTTT	TRBV5-1	NA	TRBJ1-4	NA
CASSGGQNRHSPLHF	TGTGCCAGCAGCGGGGGACAGAATCGGCATTCACCCCTCCACTTT	TRBV5-4	few	TRBJ1-6	TRBD1
CASSPRDSPKGYTF	TGTGCCAGTAGCCCTAGGGACAGCCCAAAAGGCTACACCTTC	TRBV19	NA	TRBJ1-2	TRBD1
CASSTKDRAHGAGANVLTF	TGTGCCAGTAGTACGAAGGACAGGGCCCACGGGGCTGGGGCCAACGTCCTGACTTTC	TRBV19	NA	TRBJ2-6	TRBD1
CAIRPSTDPGNTIYF	TGTGCCATCAGGCCCAGTACAGACCCTGGAAACACCATATATTTT	TRBV10-3	NA	TRBJ1-3	NA
CASSPRHGNSPLHF	TGTGCCAGTAGTCCCCGACATGGTAATTCACCCCTCCACTTT	TRBV19	NA	TRBJ1-6	NA
CASSHRDSNQPQHF	TGTGCCAGCAGCCACAGGGATAGCAATCAGCCCCAGCATTTT	TRBV7-2	NA	TRBJ1-5	NA
CSASSGDNLGGQYF	TGCAGTGCTAGTTCGGGCGACAATCTGGGGGGGCAGTACTTC	TRBV20-1	NA	TRBJ2-7	NA
CASSLGVYSGNTIYF	TGTGCCAGCAGCTTAGGAGTCTACTCTGGAAACACCATATATTTT	TRBV7-2	NA	TRBJ1-3	NA
CASSPRLAFGTDTQYF	TGTGCCAGCAGCCCCAGACTAGCCTTTGGCACAGATACGCAGTATTTT	TRBV11-2	NA	TRBJ2-3	TRBD2
CASSQTMSAVNVLTF	TGTGCCAGCAGCCAAACGATGTCAGCGGTCAACGTCCTGACTTTC	TRBV4-2	NA	TRBJ2-6	NA
CASSGGSRDTQYF	TGTGCCAGTAGTGGAGGGTCTAGGGATACGCAGTATTTT	TRBV19	NA	TRBJ2-3	NA
CASSIAADRSVQPQHF	TGTGCCAGTAGTATAGCTGCGGACAGGTCCGTTCAGCCCCAGCATTTT	TRBV19	NA	TRBJ1-5	TRBD1
CASSFGAPPASEQYF	TGTGCCAGCAGCTTTGGGGCGCCGCCAGCTAGCGAGCAGTACTTC	TRBV7-3	NA	TRBJ2-7	NA
CASSIPAGIPNTEAFF	TGTGCCAGTAGTATCCCCGCAGGGATACCGAACACTGAAGCTTTCTTT	TRBV19	NA	TRBJ1-1	NA
CACVQGFGGYTF	TGTGCCTGCGTTCAGGGTTTTGGTGGCTACACCTTC	TRBV30	NA	TRBJ1-2	NA
CATSAPNQSQHF	TGTGCCACCAGTGCGCCCAATCAGTCCCAGCATTTT	TRBV24-1	NA	TRBJ1-5	NA
CASSQDLTGTGFAGELFF	TGCGCCAGCAGCCAAGATCTCACCGGGACAGGGTTCGCCGGGGAGCTGTTTTTT	TRBV4-1	few	TRBJ2-2	TRBD1
CASSLELYGYTF	TGTGCCAGCAGTTTAGAGTTGTATGGCTACACCTTC	TRBV28	NA	TRBJ1-2	NA
CAWSYRDSNYEQYF	TGTGCCTGGAGTTACCGGGACAGCAACTACGAGCAGTACTTC	TRBV30	NA	TRBJ2-7	TRBD1
CASSEMGRGRTDTQYF	TGTGCCAGCAGTGAAATGGGCAGGGGGCGAACAGATACGCAGTATTTT	TRBV2	NA	TRBJ2-3	TRBD1
CASSIGAAGGSETQYF	TGTGCCAGTAGTATAGGTGCAGCGGGCGGCTCGGAGACCCAGTACTTC	TRBV19	NA	TRBJ2-5	NA
CAWSVDPPGEAYGYTF	TGTGCCTGGAGTGTAGACCCCCCTGGAGAAGCCTATGGCTACACCTTC	TRBV30	NA	TRBJ1-2	NA
CASSLGEARGAFF	TGTGCCAGCAGCTTAGGGGAGGCTAGAGGAGCTTTCTTT	TRBV7-6	NA	TRBJ1-1	NA
CASTPGTHYNTEAFF	TGTGCCAGCACCCCGGGGACTCACTATAACACTGAAGCTTTCTTT	TRBV6-5	NA	TRBJ1-1	NA
CASSDVRGNQPQHF	TGTGCCAGCAGTGACGTCAGGGGTAATCAGCCCCAGCATTTT	TRBV2	few	TRBJ1-5	NA
CASSIVVGAGNEKLFF	TGTGCCAGTAGTATAGTAGTGGGGGCCGGTAATGAAAAACTGTTTTTT	TRBV19	once	TRBJ1-4	NA
CASSLRQGLLIEQYF	TGTGCCAGCAGCCTGAGACAGGGGTTGTTGATCGAGCAGTACTTC	TRBV7-2	NA	TRBJ2-7	TRBD1
CASSFPGQGIYEQYF	TGTGCCAGCAGCTTTCCGGGACAGGGGATCTACGAGCAGTACTTC	TRBV11-2	NA	TRBJ2-7	TRBD1